Reported below is one T cell receptor (beta chain). The antigen remains undetermined. One junction end does not reproduce the germline sequence, and a read error may be involved. TCRdb reprocessed the RT-PCR reads via MiXCR and lists one record per CDR3 protein. This table holds 800,000 to 1,000,000 distinct CDR3 sequences, around 20% found once. These data belong to a study of response to subunit inactivated influenza vaccine. Broader study findings: Authors suggested that a seasonal influenza vaccination recruits few new T cells each time.

Germline V lookup: CDR1 SSHAT, CDR2 FNYEAQ (reference sequence). This CDR3 has 15 residues. This rearrangement joins TRBV7-7 to TRBJ2-7, with TRBD1 as a possible D gene (5 bases). The clonotype comes from a man over 45 who received an inactivated influenza vaccine. The sequenced sample was PBMCs from blood, obtained roughly 5 days after vaccination. The CDR3 reads CASSFSGWSSYEQYF. Here the CDR3 DNA reads TGTGCTAGCAGCTTTTCAGGGTGGAGCTCCTACGAGCAGTACTTC. Full variable domain (outside the CDR3, taken from reference TRBV7-7 and TRBJ2-7): GAGVSQSPRYKVTKRGQDVTLRCDPISSHATLYWYQQALGQGPEFLTYFNYEAQPDKSGLPSDRFSAERPEGSISTLTIQRTEQRDSAMYRCASSFSGWSSYEQYFGPGTRLTVT.